This T cell receptor (beta chain) was retrieved from a study of T cells after yellow fever vaccination. Study-wide findings and caveats: Compared with primary, the secondary response was weaker and peaked at day 5, not 15. Just a small share of clonotypes turned up in the CD4 compartment as well as the CD8 compartment. Post-booster samples contained most primary-vaccination clones (around 95% CD4, about 87% CD8).

The study made its TCR cDNA through 5'RACE template switching. That step introduced a universal primer site along with UMIs. Via MiXCR, TCRdb re-called the 5' RACE reads, giving one row per CDR3 protein. The repertoire holds 100,000 to 150,000 distinct CDR3 sequences, with about 8.2% as singletons. Germline assignment: CDR1 LGHNA and CDR2 YNFKEQ. Trimming left V 4 bases short and J 13 bases short, with 4 bases between. The CDR3 length is 8 residues. This clonotype has more than one count but fewer than ten. Its target is unknown. V gene TRBV4-2 combines with J gene TRBJ1-1, with no clear D. Sequenced material: CD8+ T cells sorted from PBMCs, taken on the day of the yellow fever booster vaccination. The clonotype originates from a man aged 18-30 years who received the YFV17D yellow fever vaccine. CDR3 coding DNA: TGTGCCAGCAGCCCCCGTTTCTTT. It yields the protein CASSPRFF.